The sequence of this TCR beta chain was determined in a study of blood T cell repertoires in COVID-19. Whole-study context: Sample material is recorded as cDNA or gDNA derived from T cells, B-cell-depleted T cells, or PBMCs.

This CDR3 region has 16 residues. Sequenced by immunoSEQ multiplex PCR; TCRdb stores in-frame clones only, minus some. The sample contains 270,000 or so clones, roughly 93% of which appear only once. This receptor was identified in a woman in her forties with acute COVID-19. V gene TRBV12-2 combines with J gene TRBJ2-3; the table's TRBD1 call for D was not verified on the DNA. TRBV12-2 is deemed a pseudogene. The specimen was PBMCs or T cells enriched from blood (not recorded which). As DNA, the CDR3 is TGTGCAAGTCGCCCTCAGAATTGCAGGGGAGCAGATACGCAGTATTTT. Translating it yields CASRPQNCRGADTQYF.